This T cell receptor (beta chain) was captured in a study of T cell responses to AZD1222 COVID-19 vaccine. This CDR3 comprises 13 residues. Germline-derived CDR1 and CDR2 are MNHEY and SVGAGI. V dropped 6 bases and J dropped 6; count of bases not matched to a gene: 4. Using immunoSEQ multiplex PCR, the repertoire was profiled, and TCRdb retains in-frame clones only, with some absent. The sample yields about 110,000 clones, roughly 87% seen once. This chain connects TRBV6-5 to TRBJ1-5; TRBD1 matches 8 bases. Sequencing was performed on peripheral blood, taken on day 0 of MenACWY control vaccination. The sequence came from an adult in good health. CDR3 residues: CASRAGGGQPQHF. CDR3 sequence (DNA): TGTGCCAGCAGGGCAGGGGGCGGTCAGCCCCAGCATTTT.